This T cell receptor beta chain derives from a study of identical twins. Study results and caveats: Weaker excess twin sharing was observed in beta out-of-frame sequences.

This clonotype was picked up many times. The antigen remains undetermined. V shed 1 base and J shed 3 bases, with 13 bases lying between them. The CDR3 is 15 residues long. TCRdb analysed the 5' RACE reads with MiXCR anew, one entry per CDR3 protein. This table has about 390,000 distinct CDR3 sequences, 9% to 10% appearing once. Material: naive T cells sorted from blood. The clonotype comes from a woman aged 45 to 65 in good health. This chain joins TRBV12-3 or TRBV12-4 and TRBJ2-7; D not certain. CDR3 sequence reads: CASSLGADVGYEQYF. CDR3 in DNA: TGTGCCAGCAGTTTAGGGGCAGACGTTGGCTACGAGCAGTACTTC.